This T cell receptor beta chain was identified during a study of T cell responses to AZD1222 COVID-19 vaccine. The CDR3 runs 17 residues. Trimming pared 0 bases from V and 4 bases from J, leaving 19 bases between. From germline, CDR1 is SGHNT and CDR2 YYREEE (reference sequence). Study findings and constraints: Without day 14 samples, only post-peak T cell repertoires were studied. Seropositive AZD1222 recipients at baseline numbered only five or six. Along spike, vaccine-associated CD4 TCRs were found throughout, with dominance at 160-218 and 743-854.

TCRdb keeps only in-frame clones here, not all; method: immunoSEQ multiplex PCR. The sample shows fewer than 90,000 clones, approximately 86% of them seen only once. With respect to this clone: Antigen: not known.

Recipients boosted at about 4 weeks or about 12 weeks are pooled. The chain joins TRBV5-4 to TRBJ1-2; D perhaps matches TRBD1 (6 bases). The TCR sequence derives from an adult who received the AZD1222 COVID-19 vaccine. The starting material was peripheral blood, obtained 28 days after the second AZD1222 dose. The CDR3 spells CASSLATRTTGLYGYTF. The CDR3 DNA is TGTGCCAGCAGCTTGGCGACTCGTACGACAGGACTCTATGGCTACACCTTC. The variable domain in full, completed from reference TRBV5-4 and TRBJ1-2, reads ETGVTQSPTHLIKTRGQQVTLRCSSQSGHNTVSWYQQALGQGPQFIFQYYREEENGRGNFPPRFSGLQFPNYSSELNVNALELDDSALYLCASSLATRTTGLYGYTFGSGTRLTVV.